These 6 T cell receptor beta chains were all obtained from the same sample, sequenced in a study of cytomegalovirus exposure and HLA in healthy donors. Primers included in the PCR were 60 Vbeta and 13 Jbeta primers. Profiling relied on immunoSEQ multiplex PCR, and the TCRdb table lists in-frame clones only, not all of them. The sample has 150,000 to 200,000 clones, roughly 71% seen once. Material for sequencing was PBMCs. The receptors stem from a woman between 50 and 59 years old in good health and CMV-seropositive.

V is TRBV9 and J is TRBJ2-1; maybe TRBD2 (6 bases). The length of the CDR3 is 15 residues. Germline-derived CDR1 and CDR2 are SGDLS and YYNGEE. V gave up 4 bases and J gave up 1 base, with 12 bases separating them. The CDR3 sequence: CASSLVADSYNEQFF. For the CDR3, the DNA is TGTGCCAGCAGCCTGGTAGCGGATTCCTACAATGAGCAGTTCTTC.

The chain uses TRBV9 and TRBJ1-2; D might be TRBD1 (5 bases). The germline CDR1 and CDR2 sequences are SGDLS and YYNGEE. The CDR3 sequence is 14 residues long. Trimming removed 3 bases at V and 6 bases at J, with 15 bases between. In DNA form, the CDR3 reads TGTGCCAGCAGCGGGGGGGGAGGGCTGAATGGCTACACCTTC. It is translated as CASSGGGGLNGYTF. Drawing the rest from reference TRBV9 and TRBJ1-2, the complete variable domain is DSGVTQTPKHLITATGQRVTLRCSPRSGDLSVYWYQQSLDQGLQFLIQYYNGEERAKGNILERFSAQQFPDLHSELNLSSLELGDSALYFCASSGGGGLNGYTFGSGTRLTVV.

A remark on this clone: One junction end does not reproduce the germline sequence, and a read error may be involved. Other DNA sequences in this sample translate to the same CDR3. The genes are TRBV27 and TRBJ2-3; no definite D call. Germline V gives CDR1 MNHEY, CDR2 SMNVEV (reference sequence). This CDR3 has 13 residues. CDR3 nucleotides: TGTGCCAGTAGTTTATACAACACAGATACGCAGTATTTT. Translated, it gives CASSLYNTDTQYF.

This chain connects TRBV7-2 to TRBJ1-6; a weak D match, TRBD1 (5 bases). The CDR3 is made up of 13 amino acids. Trimming stripped 2 bases from V and 10 bases from J, with 9 bases between. In germline, CDR1 is SGHTA, CDR2 FQGNSA. The CDR3 reads CASSLMGGSPLHF. CDR3 sequence (DNA): TGTGCCAGCAGCTTAATGGGGGGATCACCCCTCCACTTT.

This clone was picked up one time. This chain connects TRBV6-1 to TRBJ2-3, with a tentative D call TRBD1 (6 bases). The CDR3 covers 14 residues. From germline, CDR1 is MNHNS and CDR2 SASEGT. Trimming took off 7 bases at V and 6 bases at J, with 17 bases between the two ends. CDR3 region: CASIYQGPADTQYF. The DNA of the CDR3 is TGTGCCAGCATATATCAGGGGCCGGCCGATACGCAGTATTTT.

This chain connects TRBV2 to TRBJ2-5, with TRBD2 matching over 8 bases. There are 14 residues in the CDR3. Germline V gives CDR1 SNHLY, CDR2 FYNNEI. V lost 4 bases to trimming and J lost 3 bases; unmatched junction nucleotides: 4. In DNA, the CDR3 is TGTGCCAGCAGTGTTACTAGCGGAAAAGAGACCCAGTACTTC. Residues: CASSVTSGKETQYF.